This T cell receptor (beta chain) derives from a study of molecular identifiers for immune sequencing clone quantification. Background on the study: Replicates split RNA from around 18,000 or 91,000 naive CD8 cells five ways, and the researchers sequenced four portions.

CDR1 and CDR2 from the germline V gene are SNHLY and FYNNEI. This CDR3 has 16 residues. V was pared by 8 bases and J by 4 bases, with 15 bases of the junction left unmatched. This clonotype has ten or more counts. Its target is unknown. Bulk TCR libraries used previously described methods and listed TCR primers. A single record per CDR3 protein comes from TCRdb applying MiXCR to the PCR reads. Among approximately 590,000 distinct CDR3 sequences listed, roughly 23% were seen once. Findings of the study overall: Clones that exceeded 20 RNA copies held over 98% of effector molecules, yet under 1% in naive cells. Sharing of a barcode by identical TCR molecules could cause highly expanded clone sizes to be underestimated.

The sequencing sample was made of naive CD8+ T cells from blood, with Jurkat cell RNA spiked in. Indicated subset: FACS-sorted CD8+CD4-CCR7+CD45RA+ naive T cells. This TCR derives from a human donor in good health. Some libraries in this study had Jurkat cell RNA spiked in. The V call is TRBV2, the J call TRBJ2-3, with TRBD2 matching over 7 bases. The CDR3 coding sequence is TGTGCCAGCTCCCTACTTCTGGGGCTAGCGGCAGATACGCAGTATTTT. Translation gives CASSLLLGLAADTQYF. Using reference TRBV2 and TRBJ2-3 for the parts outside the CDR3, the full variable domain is EPEVTQTPSHQVTQMGQEVILRCVPISNHLYFYWYRQILGQKVEFLVSFYNNEISEKSEIFDDQFSVERPDGSNFTLKIRSTKLEDSAMYFCASSLLLGLAADTQYFGPGTRLTVL.